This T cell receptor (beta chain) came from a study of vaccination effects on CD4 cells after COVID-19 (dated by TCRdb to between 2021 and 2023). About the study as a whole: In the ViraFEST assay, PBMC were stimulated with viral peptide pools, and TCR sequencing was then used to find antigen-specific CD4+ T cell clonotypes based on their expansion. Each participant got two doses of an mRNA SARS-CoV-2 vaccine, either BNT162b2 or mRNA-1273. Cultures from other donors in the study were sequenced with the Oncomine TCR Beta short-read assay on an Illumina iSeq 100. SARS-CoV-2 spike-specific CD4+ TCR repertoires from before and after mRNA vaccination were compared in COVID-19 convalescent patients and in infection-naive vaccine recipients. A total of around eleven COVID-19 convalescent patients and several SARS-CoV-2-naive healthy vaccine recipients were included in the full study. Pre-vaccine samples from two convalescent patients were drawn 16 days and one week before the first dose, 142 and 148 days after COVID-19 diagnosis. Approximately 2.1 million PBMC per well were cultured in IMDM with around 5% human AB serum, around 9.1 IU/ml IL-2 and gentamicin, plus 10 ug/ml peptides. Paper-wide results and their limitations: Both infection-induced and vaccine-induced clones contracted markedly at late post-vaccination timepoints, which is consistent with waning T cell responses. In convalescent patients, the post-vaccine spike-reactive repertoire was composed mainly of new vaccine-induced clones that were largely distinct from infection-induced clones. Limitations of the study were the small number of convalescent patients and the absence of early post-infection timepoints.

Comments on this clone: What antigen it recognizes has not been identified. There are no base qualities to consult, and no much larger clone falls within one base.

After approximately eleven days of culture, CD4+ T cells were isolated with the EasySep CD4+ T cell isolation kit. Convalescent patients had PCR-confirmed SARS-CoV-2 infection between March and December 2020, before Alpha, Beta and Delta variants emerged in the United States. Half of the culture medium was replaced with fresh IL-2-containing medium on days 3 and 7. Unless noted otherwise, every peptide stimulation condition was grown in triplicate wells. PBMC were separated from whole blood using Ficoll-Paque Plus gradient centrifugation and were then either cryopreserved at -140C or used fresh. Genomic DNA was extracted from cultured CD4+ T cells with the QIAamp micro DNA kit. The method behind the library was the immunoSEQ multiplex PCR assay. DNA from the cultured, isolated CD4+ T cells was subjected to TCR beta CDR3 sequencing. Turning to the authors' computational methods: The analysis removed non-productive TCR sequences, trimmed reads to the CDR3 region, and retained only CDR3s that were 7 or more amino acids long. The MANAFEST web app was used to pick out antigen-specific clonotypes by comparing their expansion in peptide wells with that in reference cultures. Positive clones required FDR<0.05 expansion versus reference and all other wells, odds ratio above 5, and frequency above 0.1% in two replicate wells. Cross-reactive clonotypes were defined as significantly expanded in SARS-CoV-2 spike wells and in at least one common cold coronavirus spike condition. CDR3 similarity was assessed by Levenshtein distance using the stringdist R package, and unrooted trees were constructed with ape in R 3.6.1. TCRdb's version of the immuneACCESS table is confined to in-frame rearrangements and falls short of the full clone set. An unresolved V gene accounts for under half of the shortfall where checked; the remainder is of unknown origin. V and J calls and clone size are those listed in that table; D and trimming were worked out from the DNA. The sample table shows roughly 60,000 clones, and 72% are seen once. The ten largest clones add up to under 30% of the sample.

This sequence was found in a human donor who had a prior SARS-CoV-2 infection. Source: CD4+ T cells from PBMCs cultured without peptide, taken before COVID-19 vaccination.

The base sequence is TGTGCCAGCAGCTCCGGGTTGACAGGGTACGTACCGGGACACGAGCAGTACTTC. The encoded protein is CASSSGLTGYVPGHEQYF. Recombination joined TRBV11-3 with TRBJ2-7; 7 central bases correspond to TRBD1. Reading from cysteine to phenylalanine, the CDR3 counts 18 amino acids. The sequence is cut down to CDR3 DNA, 54 bases in frame from base 1. Looking up the germline V gene yields CDR1 SGHNT and CDR2 YENEEA. V ends up 4 bases short and J 5 bases short, with an unmatched junction base count of 20.